The following is a T cell receptor (beta chain) sequence with its context. The target antigen is unknown. Profiled with immunoSEQ multiplex PCR; TCRdb holds only in-frame clones, not every one. The top ten clones hold roughly 2.4% of a sample with 2,500 to 3,000 clones, approximately 85% of them seen once. With 2 bases removed from V and 1 base from J, the gap between germline ends came to 4 bases. CDR1 is MDHEN, CDR2 SYDVKM, per germline. There are 13 residues in the CDR3. This record comes from a study of neoadjuvant nivolumab and ipilimumab in lung cancer. The study's findings and limits: Only a small number of samples underwent TCR sequencing. Only two of four nivolumab-treated tumors gained richness and clonality by surgery.

This sequence was found in an adult with non-small cell lung cancer. This sample comprised tumor tissue, obtained before neoadjuvant nivolumab, alone or with ipilimumab. The V and J genes are TRBV28 and TRBJ2-3; no reliable D call. In DNA form, the CDR3 reads TGTGCCAGCAGTTTACCCCGCACAGATACGCAGTATTTT. It codes for CASSLPRTDTQYF.